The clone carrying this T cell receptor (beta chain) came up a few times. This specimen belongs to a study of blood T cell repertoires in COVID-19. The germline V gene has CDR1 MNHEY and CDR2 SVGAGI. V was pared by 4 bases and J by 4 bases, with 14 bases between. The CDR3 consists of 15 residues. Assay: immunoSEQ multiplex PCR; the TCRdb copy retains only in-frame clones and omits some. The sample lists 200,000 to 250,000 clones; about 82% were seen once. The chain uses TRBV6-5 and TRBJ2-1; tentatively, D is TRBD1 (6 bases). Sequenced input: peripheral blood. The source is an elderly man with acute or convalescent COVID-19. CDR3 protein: CASSLSGEMYNEQFF. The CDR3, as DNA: TGTGCCAGCAGTTTATCAGGGGAAATGTACAATGAGCAGTTCTTC.